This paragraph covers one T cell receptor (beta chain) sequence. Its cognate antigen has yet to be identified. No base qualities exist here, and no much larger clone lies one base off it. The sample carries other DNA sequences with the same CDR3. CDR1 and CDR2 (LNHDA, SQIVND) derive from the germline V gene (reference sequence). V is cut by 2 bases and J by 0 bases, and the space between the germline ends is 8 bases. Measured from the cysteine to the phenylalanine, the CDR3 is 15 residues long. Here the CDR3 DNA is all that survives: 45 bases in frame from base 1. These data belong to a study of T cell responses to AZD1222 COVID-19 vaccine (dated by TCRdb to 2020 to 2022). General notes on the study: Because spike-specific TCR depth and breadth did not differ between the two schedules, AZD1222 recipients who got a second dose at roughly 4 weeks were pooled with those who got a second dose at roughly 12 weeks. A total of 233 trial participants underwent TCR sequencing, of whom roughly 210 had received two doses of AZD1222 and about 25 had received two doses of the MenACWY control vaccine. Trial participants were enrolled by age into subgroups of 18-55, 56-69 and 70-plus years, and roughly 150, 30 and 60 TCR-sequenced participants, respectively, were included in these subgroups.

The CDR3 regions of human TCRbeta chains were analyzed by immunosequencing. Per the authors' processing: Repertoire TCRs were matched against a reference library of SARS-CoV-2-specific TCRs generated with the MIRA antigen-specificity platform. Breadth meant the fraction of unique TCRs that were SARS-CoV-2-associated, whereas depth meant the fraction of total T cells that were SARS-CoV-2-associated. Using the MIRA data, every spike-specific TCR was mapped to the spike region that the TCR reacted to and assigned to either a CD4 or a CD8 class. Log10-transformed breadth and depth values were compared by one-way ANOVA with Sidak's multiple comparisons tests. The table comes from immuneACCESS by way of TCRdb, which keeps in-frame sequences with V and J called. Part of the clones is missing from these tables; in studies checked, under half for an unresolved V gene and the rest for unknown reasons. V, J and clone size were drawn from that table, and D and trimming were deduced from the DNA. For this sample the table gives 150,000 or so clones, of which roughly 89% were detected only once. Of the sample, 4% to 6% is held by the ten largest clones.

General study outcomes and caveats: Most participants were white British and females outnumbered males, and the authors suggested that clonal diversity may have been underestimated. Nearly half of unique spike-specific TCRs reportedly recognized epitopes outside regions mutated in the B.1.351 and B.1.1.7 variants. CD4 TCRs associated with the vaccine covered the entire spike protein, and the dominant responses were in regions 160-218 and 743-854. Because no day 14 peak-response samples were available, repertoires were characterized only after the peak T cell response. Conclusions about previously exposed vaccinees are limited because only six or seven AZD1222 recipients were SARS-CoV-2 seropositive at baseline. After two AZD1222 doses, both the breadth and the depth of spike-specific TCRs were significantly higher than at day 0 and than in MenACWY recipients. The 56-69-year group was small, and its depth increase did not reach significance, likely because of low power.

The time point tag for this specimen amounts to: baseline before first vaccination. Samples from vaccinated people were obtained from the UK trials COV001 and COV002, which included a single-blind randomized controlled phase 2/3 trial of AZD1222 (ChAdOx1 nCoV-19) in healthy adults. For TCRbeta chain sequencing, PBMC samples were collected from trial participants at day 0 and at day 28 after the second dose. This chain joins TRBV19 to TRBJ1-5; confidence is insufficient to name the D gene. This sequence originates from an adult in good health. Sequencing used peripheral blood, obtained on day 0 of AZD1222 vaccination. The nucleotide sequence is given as TGTGCCAGTAGTATAACGGCATATAGCAATCAGCCCCAGCATTTT. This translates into CASSITAYSNQPQHF. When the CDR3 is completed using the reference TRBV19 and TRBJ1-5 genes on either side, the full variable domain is DGGITQSPKYLFRKEGQNVTLSCEQNLNHDAMYWYRQDPGQGLRLIYYSQIVNDFQKGDIAEGYSVSREKKESFPLTVTSAQKNPTAFYLCASSITAYSNQPQHFGDGTRLSIL.